Below, 20 T cell receptor beta chains from the same sample are listed, as sequenced in a study of OX40 agonist ivuxolimab in advanced cancers. The method behind the library was the immunoSEQ multiplex PCR assay. TCRdb re-hosts the immuneACCESS table, in-frame sequences only. Its copies lack some clones; in the studies checked, an unresolved V gene accounts for under half of them, and the cause for the rest is not known. In this sample the table shows tens of thousands of clones, 70% to 90% of which occur a single time. Clones ranked in the top ten supply 0.25% to 0.3% of the sample. The material sequenced was CD4+ or CD8+ T cells sorted from blood, taken in a trial of the OX40 agonist ivuxolimab. The receptors originated from an adult with an advanced solid tumor such as melanoma, head and neck, liver or kidney cancer.

CDR3 protein: CASSYGQAPYGYTF. The CDR3 DNA sequence: TGTGCCAGCAGTTACGGACAGGCACCCTATGGCTACACCTTC. The rearrangement joins TRBV6-5 to TRBJ1-2, with 7 bases identical to TRBD1. Germline loops: CDR1 MNHEY, CDR2 SVGAGI. CDR3 length equals 14 residues. Trimming removed 2 bases from V and 4 bases from J; junction bases left unmatched: 4.

The J gene is TRBJ2-7, the V gene TRBV19; D remains unclear. CDR1 is LNHDA and CDR2 is SQIVND in the germline V gene (reference sequence). Trimming shortened V by 6 bases and J by 6 bases, and 9 bases separated the two germline ends. CDR3 length: 11 residues. The CDR3 reads CASRGVGEQYF. The CDR3 nucleotides read TGTGCCAGTAGAGGAGTTGGCGAGCAGTACTTC. The entire variable domain, with the rest obtained from reference TRBV19 and TRBJ2-7, is as follows: DGGITQSPKYLFRKEGQNVTLSCEQNLNHDAMYWYRQDPGQGLRLIYYSQIVNDFQKGDIAEGYSVSREKKESFPLTVTSAQKNPTAFYLCASRGVGEQYFGPGTRLTVT.

CDR3 residues: CASSVSRDRVYF. DNA of the CDR3: TGCGCCAGCAGTGTCAGCCGGGACAGGGTGTATTTT. This sequence joins TRBV10-1 and TRBJ2-3, with 9 bases that match TRBD1. The CDR3 loop spans 12 amino acids. Germline values: CDR1 WNHNN, CDR2 SYGVQD (reference sequence). Trimming at V came to 4 bases and at J to 14 bases, leaving 7 bases not matched to a gene.

The chain recombines TRBV5-1 with TRBJ2-1; TRBD2 is a possible D gene (6 bases). The CDR3 covers 16 residues. Looked up from germline, CDR1 is SGHRS and CDR2 is YFSETQ. V was cut by 0 bases and J by 2 bases, with 12 bases left in between. CDR3: CASSLGEVAAYNEQFF. In DNA, the CDR3 is TGCGCCAGCAGCTTGGGAGAAGTAGCGGCCTACAATGAGCAGTTCTTC.

V usage is TRBV5-1 and J usage is TRBJ2-3, with a possible D match to TRBD2 (7 bases). The CDR3 has 15 residues. CDR1 is SGHRS, CDR2 YFSETQ, per germline. Trimming removed 5 bases from V and 0 bases from J, with 13 bases in between. The DNA of the CDR3 is TGCGCCAGCAGTGTGGGGGGGCCGAGCACAGATACGCAGTATTTT. Protein product: CASSVGGPSTDTQYF.

V is TRBV9 and J is TRBJ1-1; TRBD1 might be the D (5 bases). The CDR3 runs to 14 residues. Per germline, CDR1 SGDLS and CDR2 YYNGEE. V lost 0 bases, J lost 5 bases, and 11 bases lay in between. CDR3 nucleotide sequence: TGTGCCAGCAGCGTAGACGGGGGATTGACTGAAGCTTTCTTT. Protein product: CASSVDGGLTEAFF.

The genes are TRBV6-5 and TRBJ1-4; D may be TRBD1 (6 bases). This CDR3 is built from 14 residues. V was shortened by 0 bases and J by 6 bases, with 8 bases between the two germline ends. The germline V gene encodes CDR1 MNHEY and CDR2 SVGAGI. CDR3 nucleotide sequence: TGTGCCAGCAGTTACTCGAACAGGGATGAAAAACTGTTTTTT. Translating gives CASSYSNRDEKLFF.

The chain has TRBV11-3 and TRBJ2-5, with a possible D match to TRBD1 (6 bases). Germline V CDR1 and CDR2: SGHNT, YENEEA. Trimming removed 4 bases at V and 5 bases at J, with 14 bases between. This CDR3 has 14 residues. The CDR3 spells CASSSPGARETQYF. CDR3 nucleotides: TGTGCCAGCAGCTCTCCAGGGGCCCGGGAGACCCAGTACTTC.

The chain has TRBV4-3 and TRBJ1-4, with TRBD1 matching over 10 bases. Germline CDR1 reads LGHNA; CDR2 reads YSLEER. V gave up 4 bases and J gave up 7 bases; unmatched junction bases: 3. The CDR3 is made up of 14 amino acids. The CDR3 DNA reads TGCGCCAGCAGCCTAGGGGACAGGGGTGAAAAACTGTTTTTT. As protein: CASSLGDRGEKLFF.

The chain carries TRBV4-2 and TRBJ2-3, with 11 bases fitting TRBD2. CDR3 length: 19 amino acids. Germline-derived CDR1 and CDR2 are LGHNA and YNFKEQ. V gave up 3 bases and J gave up 2 bases; unmatched junction bases: 13. CDR3 sequence reads: CASSHPSGGNQRYTDTQYF. In nucleotides, the CDR3 is TGTGCCAGCAGCCATCCTAGCGGGGGGAACCAACGATACACAGATACGCAGTATTTT.

This chain links TRBV29-1 with TRBJ2-2, with no clear D. The length of the CDR3 is 11 residues. CDR1 is SQVTM and CDR2 is ANQGSEA in the germline V gene. V was trimmed by 4 bases and J by 2 bases, leaving 2 bases between them. CDR3 region: CSVGNTGELFF. DNA of the CDR3: TGCAGCGTTGGTAACACCGGGGAGCTGTTTTTT.

The chain couples TRBV30 to TRBJ2-1; tentatively, D is TRBD2 (5 bases). The germline V gene has CDR1 GTSNPN and CDR2 SVGIG (reference sequence). V lost 1 base, J lost 9 bases, and 7 bases lay in between. CDR3 length equals 11 residues. The CDR3 sequence is CAWSGGPEQFF. The CDR3 DNA reads TGTGCCTGGAGTGGCGGGCCTGAGCAGTTCTTC.

This clone was counted only a few times. The V call is TRBV29-1, the J call TRBJ2-1; D might be TRBD1 (6 bases). The length of the CDR3 is 14 residues. V lost 5 bases to trimming and J lost 0 bases, with 11 bases between them. CDR1 is SQVTM, CDR2 ANQGSEA, per germline. CDR3 in DNA: TGCAGCGTTTGGACAGAGAGCTCCTACAATGAGCAGTTCTTC. Its protein is CSVWTESSYNEQFF.

This clone was seen only a few times. The junction departs from the called germline gene at one end, perhaps through a read error. CDR3: CASSSAGVTIIF. CDR3 DNA: TGTGCCAGCAGCTCCGCAGGGGTGACGATCATTTTC. This rearrangement joins TRBV11-2 to TRBJ2-7; possibly TRBD1 for D (6 bases). Germline CDR1 reads SGHAT; CDR2 reads FQNNGV. The CDR3 contains 12 residues.

The J gene is TRBJ2-1, the V gene TRBV2; D may be TRBD1 (6 bases). Germline CDR1 and CDR2: SNHLY and FYNNEI. The CDR3 totals 12 residues. Between the trimmed V and J ends, which lost 7 bases and 6 bases, there was a span of 10 bases. The CDR3, as DNA: TGTGCCAGCACTAAGGACAGCAATGAGCAGTTCTTC. This encodes CASTKDSNEQFF.

This rearrangement joins TRBV6-6 to TRBJ1-5, with D hard to call. This CDR3 is built from 15 residues. V was trimmed by 5 bases and J by 2 bases, leaving 13 bases between them. CDR1 and CDR2 (germline): MNHNY, SVGAGI (reference sequence). CDR3 in amino acids: CASSAQTTGNQPQHF. Here the CDR3 DNA reads TGTGCCAGCAGTGCACAGACTACCGGCAATCAGCCCCAGCATTTT.

The sample holds one count of this clone. The CDR3 here is CASSLAGGLGQPQHF. For the CDR3, the DNA is TGTGCCAGCAGCTTAGCAGGGGGTCTAGGTCAGCCCCAGCATTTT. The chain recombines TRBV5-7 with TRBJ1-5, with 7 bases that match TRBD1. TRBV5-7 is assigned to the ORF class and has an uncertain function. Unmatched junction bases numbered 8, after V lost 2 bases and J lost 6 bases. The CDR3 sequence is 15 residues long.

The gene calls are TRBV5-1 and TRBJ1-6, with 8 nucleotides matching TRBD1. The J segment lost 7 bases and the V segment lost 0 bases, leaving 6 bases of the junction unmatched. CDR3 length: 16 residues. Germline-derived CDR1 and CDR2 are SGHRS and YFSETQ. CDR3 residues: CASSLAGQGANSPLHF. As DNA, the CDR3 is TGCGCCAGCAGCTTGGCAGGTCAGGGGGCGAATTCACCCCTCCACTTT.

This chain joins TRBV4-2 and TRBJ2-1; 11 nucleotides agree with TRBD1. Per germline, CDR1 LGHNA and CDR2 YNFKEQ. Trimming took 0 bases from V and 8 from J; bases not matched to a gene: 6. The CDR3 extends over 16 amino acids. The CDR3 DNA reads as TGTGCCAGCAGCCAAGACGGACAGGGGGCGAGGGATGAGCAGTTCTTC. This sequence encodes CASSQDGQGARDEQFF.

Comments on this clone: In this CDR3 the conserved last residue, phenylalanine or tryptophan, is missing, so a read error is likely. J is TRBJ1-2 and V is TRBV5-1; D remains unclear. The germline V and J ends were trimmed by 0 bases and 4 bases, with 13 bases remaining between them. CDR1 is SGHRS and CDR2 is YFSETQ in the germline V gene. There are 15 residues in the CDR3. CDR3 bases: TGCGCCAGCAGCTTGGGAGCCCCACCGATCTATGGCTACACCCTC. Its translation is CASSLGAPPIYGYTL.